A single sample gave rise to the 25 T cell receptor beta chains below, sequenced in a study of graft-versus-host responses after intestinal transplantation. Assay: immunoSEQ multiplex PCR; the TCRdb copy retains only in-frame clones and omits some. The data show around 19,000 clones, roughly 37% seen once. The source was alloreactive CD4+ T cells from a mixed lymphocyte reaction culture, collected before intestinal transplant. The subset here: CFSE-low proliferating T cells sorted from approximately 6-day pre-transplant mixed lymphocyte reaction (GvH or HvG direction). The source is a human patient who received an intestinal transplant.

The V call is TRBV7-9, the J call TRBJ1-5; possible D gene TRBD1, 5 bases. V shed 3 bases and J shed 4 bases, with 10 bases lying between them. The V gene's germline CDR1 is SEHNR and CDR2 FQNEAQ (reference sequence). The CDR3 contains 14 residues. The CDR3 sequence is CASSLTAGNQPQHF. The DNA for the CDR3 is TGTGCCAGCAGCTTGACAGCCGGGAATCAGCCCCAGCATTTT.

CDR3 nucleotides: TGTGCCAGCTCAAGTGACAGGGGTTATGGCTACACCTTC. Encoded protein: CASSSDRGYGYTF. The genes are TRBV18 and TRBJ1-2, with TRBD1 matching 8 bases. CDR1 and CDR2 from the germline V gene are KGHSH and LQKENI. The J segment lost 5 bases and the V segment lost 5 bases, leaving 4 bases of the junction unmatched. The CDR3 is 13 residues long.

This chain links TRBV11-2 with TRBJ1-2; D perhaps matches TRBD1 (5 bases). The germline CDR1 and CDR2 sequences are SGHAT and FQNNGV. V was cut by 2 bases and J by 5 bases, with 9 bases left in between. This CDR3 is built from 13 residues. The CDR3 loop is CASSLKGWYGYTF. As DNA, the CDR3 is TGTGCCAGCAGCTTAAAGGGGTGGTATGGCTACACCTTC.

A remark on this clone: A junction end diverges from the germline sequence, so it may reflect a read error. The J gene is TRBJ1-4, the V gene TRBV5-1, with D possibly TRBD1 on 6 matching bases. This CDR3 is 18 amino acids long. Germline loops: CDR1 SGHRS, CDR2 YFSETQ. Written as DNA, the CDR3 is TGCGCCAGCAGCTTGGTGGGGGGCGGGTGCGTTTATAATGAAAATCTGTTTTTT. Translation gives CASSLVGGGCVYNENLFF.

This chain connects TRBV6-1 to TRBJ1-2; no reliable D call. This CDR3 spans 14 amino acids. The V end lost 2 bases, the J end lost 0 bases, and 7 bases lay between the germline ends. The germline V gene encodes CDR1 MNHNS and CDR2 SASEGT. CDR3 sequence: CASSERHPNYGYTF. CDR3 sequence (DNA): TGTGCCAGCAGTGAAAGGCACCCTAACTATGGCTACACCTTC.

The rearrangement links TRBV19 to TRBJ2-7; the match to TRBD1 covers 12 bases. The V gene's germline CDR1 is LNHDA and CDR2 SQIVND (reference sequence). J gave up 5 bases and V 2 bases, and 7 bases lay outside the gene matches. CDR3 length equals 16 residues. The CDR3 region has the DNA TGTGCCAGTAGTATACGGACCGGGACAGGGGGCCACGAGCAGTACTTC. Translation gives CASSIRTGTGGHEQYF.

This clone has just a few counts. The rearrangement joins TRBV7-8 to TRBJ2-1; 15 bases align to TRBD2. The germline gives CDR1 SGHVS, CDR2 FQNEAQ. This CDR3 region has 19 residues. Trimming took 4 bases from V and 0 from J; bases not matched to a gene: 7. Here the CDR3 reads CASSWGTSGGQSSYNEQFF. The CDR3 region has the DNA TGTGCCAGCAGCTGGGGGACTAGCGGGGGGCAGAGCTCCTACAATGAGCAGTTCTTC.

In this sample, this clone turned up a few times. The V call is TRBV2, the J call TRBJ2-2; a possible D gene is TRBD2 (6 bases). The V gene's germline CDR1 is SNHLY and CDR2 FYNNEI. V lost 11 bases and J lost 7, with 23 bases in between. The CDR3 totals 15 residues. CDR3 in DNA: TGTGCCCACGGGGGAATAAGCGGTCGGCGCGGGGAGCTGTTTTTT. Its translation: CAHGGISGRRGELFF.

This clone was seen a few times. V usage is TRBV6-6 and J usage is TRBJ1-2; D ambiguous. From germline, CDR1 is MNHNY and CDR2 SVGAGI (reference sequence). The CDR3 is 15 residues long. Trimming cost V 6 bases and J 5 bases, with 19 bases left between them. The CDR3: CASRTGTRGLYGYTF. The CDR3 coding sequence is TGTGCCAGCAGGACGGGAACCCGAGGCCTTTATGGCTACACCTTC.

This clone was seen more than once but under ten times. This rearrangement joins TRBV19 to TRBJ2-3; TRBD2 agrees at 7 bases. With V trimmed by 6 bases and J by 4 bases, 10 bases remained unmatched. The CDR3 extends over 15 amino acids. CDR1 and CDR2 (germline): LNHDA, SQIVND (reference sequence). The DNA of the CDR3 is TGTGCCAGTAGGAAGAGCGGGATCAGGGCAGATACGCAGTATTTT. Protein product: CASRKSGIRADTQYF.

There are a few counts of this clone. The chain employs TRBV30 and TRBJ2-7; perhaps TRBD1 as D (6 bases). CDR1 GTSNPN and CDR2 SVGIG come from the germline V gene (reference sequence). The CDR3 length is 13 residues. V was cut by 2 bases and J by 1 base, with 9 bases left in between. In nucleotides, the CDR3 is TGTGCCTGGAGTATAGGACAGTCCTACGAGCAGTACTTC. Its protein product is CAWSIGQSYEQYF.

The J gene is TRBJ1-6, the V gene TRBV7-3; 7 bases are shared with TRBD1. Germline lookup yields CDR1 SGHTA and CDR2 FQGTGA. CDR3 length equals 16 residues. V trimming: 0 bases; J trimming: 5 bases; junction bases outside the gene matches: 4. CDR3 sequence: CASSLTGDSHNSPLHF. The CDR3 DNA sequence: TGTGCCAGCAGCTTAACGGGGGACAGTCATAATTCACCCCTCCACTTT.

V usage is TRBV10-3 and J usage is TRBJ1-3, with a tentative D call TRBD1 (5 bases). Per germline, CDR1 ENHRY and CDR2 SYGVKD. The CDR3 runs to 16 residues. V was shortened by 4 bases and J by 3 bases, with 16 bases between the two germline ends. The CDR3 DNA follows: TGTGCCATCAGTGCTTATCGCGGGGGGGGTGGAAACACCATATATTTT. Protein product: CAISAYRGGGGNTIYF.

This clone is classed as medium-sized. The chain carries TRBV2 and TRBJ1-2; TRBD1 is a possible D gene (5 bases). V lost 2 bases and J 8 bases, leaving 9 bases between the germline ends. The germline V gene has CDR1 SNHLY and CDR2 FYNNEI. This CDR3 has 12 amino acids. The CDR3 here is CASSEQGHGYTF. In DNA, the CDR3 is TGTGCCAGCAGTGAACAGGGTCACGGCTACACCTTC.

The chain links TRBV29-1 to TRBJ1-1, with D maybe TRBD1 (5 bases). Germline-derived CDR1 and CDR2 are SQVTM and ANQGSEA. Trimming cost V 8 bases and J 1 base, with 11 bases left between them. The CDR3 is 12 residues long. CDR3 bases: TGCAGCTCCCGAGACAGGAACACTGAAGCTTTCTTT. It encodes CSSRDRNTEAFF.

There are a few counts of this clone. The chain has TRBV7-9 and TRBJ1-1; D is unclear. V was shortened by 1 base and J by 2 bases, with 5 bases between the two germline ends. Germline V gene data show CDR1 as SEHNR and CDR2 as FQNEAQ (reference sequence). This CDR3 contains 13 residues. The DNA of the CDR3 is TGTGCCAGCAGCTTAGAAGGTAACACTGAAGCTTTCTTT. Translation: CASSLEGNTEAFF.

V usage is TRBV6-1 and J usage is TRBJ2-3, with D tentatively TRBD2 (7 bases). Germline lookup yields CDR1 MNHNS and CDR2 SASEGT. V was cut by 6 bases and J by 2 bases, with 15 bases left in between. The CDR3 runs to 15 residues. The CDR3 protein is CASRARRGPTDTQYF. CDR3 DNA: TGTGCCAGCAGGGCGCGGCGGGGGCCCACAGATACGCAGTATTTT.

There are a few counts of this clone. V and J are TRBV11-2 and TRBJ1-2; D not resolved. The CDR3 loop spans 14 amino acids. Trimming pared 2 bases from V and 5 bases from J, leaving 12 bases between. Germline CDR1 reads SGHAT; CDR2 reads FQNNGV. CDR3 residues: CASSLRAGVYGYTF. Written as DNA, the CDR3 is TGTGCCAGCAGCTTAAGAGCAGGCGTATATGGCTACACCTTC. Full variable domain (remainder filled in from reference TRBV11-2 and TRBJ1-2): EAGVAQSPRYKIIEKRQSVAFWCNPISGHATLYWYQQILGQGPKLLIQFQNNGVVDDSQLPKDRFSAERLKGVDSTLKIQPAKLEDSAVYLCASSLRAGVYGYTFGSGTRLTVV.

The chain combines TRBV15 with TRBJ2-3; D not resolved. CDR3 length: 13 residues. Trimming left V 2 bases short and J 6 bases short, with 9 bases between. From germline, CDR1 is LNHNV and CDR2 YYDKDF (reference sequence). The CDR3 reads CATSRSPSDTQYF. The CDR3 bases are TGTGCCACCAGCAGATCGCCTTCCGATACGCAGTATTTT. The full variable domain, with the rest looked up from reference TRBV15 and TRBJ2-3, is DAMVIQNPRYQVTQFGKPVTLSCSQTLNHNVMYWYQQKSSQAPKLLFHYYDKDFNNEADTPDNFQSRRPNTSFCFLDIRSPGLGDTAMYLCATSRSPSDTQYFGPGTRLTVL.

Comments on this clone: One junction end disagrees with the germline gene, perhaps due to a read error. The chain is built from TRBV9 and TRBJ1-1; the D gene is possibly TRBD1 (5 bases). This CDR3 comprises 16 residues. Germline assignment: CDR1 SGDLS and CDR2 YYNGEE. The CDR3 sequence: CASSSRRGTLNQEVFF. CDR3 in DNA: TGTGCCAGCAGCTCGCGGCGGGGCACGTTAAACCAGGAAGTTTTCTTT. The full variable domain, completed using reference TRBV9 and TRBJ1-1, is DSGVTQTPKHLITATGQRVTLRCSPRSGDLSVYWYQQSLDQGLQFLIQYYNGEERAKGNILERFSAQQFPDLHSELNLSSLELGDSALYFCASSSRRGTLNQEVFFGQGTRLTVV.

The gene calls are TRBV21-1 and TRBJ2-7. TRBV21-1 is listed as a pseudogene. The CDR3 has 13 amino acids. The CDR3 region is CASSLGMAYEQYF. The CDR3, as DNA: TGTGCCAGCAGCCTTGGGATGGCCTACGAGCAGTACTTC.

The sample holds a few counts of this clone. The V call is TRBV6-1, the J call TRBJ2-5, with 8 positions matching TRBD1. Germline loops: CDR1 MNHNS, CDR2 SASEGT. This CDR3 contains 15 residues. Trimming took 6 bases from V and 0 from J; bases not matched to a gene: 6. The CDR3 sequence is CASRDRVGYQETQYF. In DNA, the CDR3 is TGTGCCAGCAGGGACAGGGTGGGGTACCAAGAGACCCAGTACTTC.

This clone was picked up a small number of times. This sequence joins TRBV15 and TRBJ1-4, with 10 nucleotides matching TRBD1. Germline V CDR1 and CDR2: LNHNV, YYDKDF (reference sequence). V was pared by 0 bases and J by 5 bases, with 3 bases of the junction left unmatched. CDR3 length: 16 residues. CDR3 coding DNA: TGTGCCACCAGCAGAGACCCGGGACAGGGGAATGAAAAACTGTTTTTT. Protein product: CATSRDPGQGNEKLFF.

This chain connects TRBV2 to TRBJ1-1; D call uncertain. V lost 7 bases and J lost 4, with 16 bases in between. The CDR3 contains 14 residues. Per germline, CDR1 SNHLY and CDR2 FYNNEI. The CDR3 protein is CASNMEASSTEAFF. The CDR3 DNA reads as TGTGCCAGCAATATGGAGGCGTCGAGCACTGAAGCTTTCTTT.

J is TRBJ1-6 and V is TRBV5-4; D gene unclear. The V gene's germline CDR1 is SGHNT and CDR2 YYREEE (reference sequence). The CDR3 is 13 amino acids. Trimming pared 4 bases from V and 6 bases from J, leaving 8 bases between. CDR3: CASSRRSNSPLHF. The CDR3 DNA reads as TGTGCCAGCAGCCGACGTAGTAATTCACCCCTCCACTTT.